This T cell receptor beta chain was captured by sequencing in a study of cytomegalovirus exposure and HLA in healthy donors (dated by TCRdb to about 2017). Study-level background: According to an earlier analysis of 587 of the donors, about 170 million T cells yielded some 110 million unique TCR beta sequences and approximately 300 Gb of sequence data. The T cell repertoires of 666 subjects were profiled by immunosequencing and related to cytomegalovirus serostatus. A later analysis re-analyzed previously published TCR beta repertoires from approximately 700 donors and added high-resolution HLA genotyping to study TCR occurrence patterns. The study was designed to test whether signatures of past pathogen exposure could be identified by cataloging public T cell receptors. On average, roughly 200,000 unique TCR beta nucleotide sequences were sequenced per donor among a few hundred genotyped donors of the cohort, with roughly 18% of those sequences being non-productive. A later genetic analysis took genome-wide SNP genotypes for 398 of the 666 donors and used that subset as a discovery cohort. Of the 350 to 400 genotyped donors, around 81% fell in the genetic ancestry cluster associated with self-reported Caucasian donors. High-throughput TCR immunosequencing, statistical association of individual TCRs with disease status, and machine learning were combined to predict cytomegalovirus infection status. To decide whether each TCR beta V gene segment behaved as functional or pseudogenic, an earlier analysis of approximately 590 of the donors relied on high-throughput TCR beta sequencing. Alongside the repertoire data, information on donor age, sex, ethnicity and CMV serostatus was compiled. Along with the roughly 710-subject first cohort, a separate validation cohort of over 90 different subjects was used. The later analysis used no new phenotypic data to find candidate immune exposures, relying instead on TCR beta sequences and their occurrence across donors. Roughly five DR-DQ haplotypes were handled as single units for association and clustering because linkage in the cohort was strong. All discovery cohort repertoires had been generated using a single sequencing platform. The number of donors typed differed by locus, with roughly 629-640 for A, B, C, DRB1 and DQB1, over 500 for DQA1, 600 to 610 for DPA1, and under 490 for DPB1. HLA typing included class I and class II loci at four-digit resolution. Approximately 310 gigabases of sequencing data and approximately 84 million unique TCR sequences were included in an early release covering roughly 700 HLA-typed donors. Paper-wide results and their limitations: A later genetic analysis reported fewer N-insertions in productive TCRs among donors in an Asian-associated ancestry cluster than the roughly 700-donor mean. It was suggested by the authors that the approach could potentially be generalized to other disease states and immunological phenotypes. A later analysis found that TCR association rates varied across HLA loci, with DRB1 alleles showing the most associated TCRs and HLA-C alleles the fewest. In a later analysis, HLA-associated TCR beta chains showed more clonal expansion and lower generation probabilities than non-associated chains that were equally common. A further reported finding was that TCR beta sequences accurately predicted the HLA-A and HLA-B alleles for most subjects in the first cohort. V-gene and J-gene trimming of TCR beta chains was associated with a missense DCLRE1C variant in a later genetic analysis, and the association was replicated in an independent cohort. Most TCR sequences were seen in very few donors, while some public TCRs were found in many individuals. This cohort had only TCR beta chains sequenced, and the lack of alpha or paired-chain data limited which features could be detected. According to a later analysis, most CMV-associated TCR beta chains appeared to be HLA-restricted, and the HLA associations seemed to be driven largely by CMV exposure. In both the original and validation cohorts, the classifier was reported to diagnose cytomegalovirus status with high specificity and sensitivity. Linkage disequilibrium might explain the correlated functional status among segregating V segments, but an unknown experimental factor could not be excluded. At a false discovery rate of 0.05, a later analysis linked approximately 18,000 TCR beta sequences to specific HLA alleles. The 87-base-pair reads could not distinguish some IMGT-functional V segments, including TRBV6-2 and TRBV6-3, so those segments were excluded. In an earlier analysis of more than 450 of the donors, most TCR beta V segments were observed in productive rearrangements about 87% or about 30% of the time, broadly matching IMGT annotations. The study gave a list of some 150 TCR beta chains associated with cytomegalovirus. CMV serostatus was the only immune exposure information available for the cohort. Three of the identified cytomegalovirus-associated TCR beta chains were confirmed in vitro to be specific for cytomegalovirus antigens. Roughly uniform sequencing depth across donors was assumed in presence/absence analyses, although this assumption may not hold. A cluster of highly shared sequence variants was judged likely to represent a technical artifact of the sequencing pipeline. In a later analysis, several top co-occurrence clusters were reported to appear linked to parvovirus B19, influenza, CMV and Epstein-Barr virus. Because HLA typing was missing for some donors at each locus, association tests included only the typed subset. Over 15 rarely observed V segments, including chromosome 9 orphons, were excluded from the earlier analysis of about 610 of the donors because counts were too low. Strong co-occurrence of HLA alleles, especially DR and DQ, made assigning TCR associations to individual alleles difficult.

The cohort was made up of about 610 healthy bone marrow donors. All cohort members were sampled while nominally healthy, although unrecorded immune exposures were likely present. The donor was CMV seropositive and belonged to the group of 250 to 300 seropositive cohort members. Each donor provided a peripheral blood sample, and peripheral blood mononuclear cells were used for TCR beta sequencing. Genomic DNA extraction from the blood cell samples was performed with the Qiagen DNeasy Blood Extraction Kit. This clone came up once. No antigen is known for it. No base quality values were provided; no much bigger clone lies one nucleotide off. Receptor libraries were prepared by the immunoSEQ multiplex PCR assay. The multiplex PCR relied on a mix of 60 forward primers for TCR Vbeta segments and 13 reverse primers for TCR Jbeta segments. The CDR3 region of rearranged TCR beta genes was amplified from genomic DNA with a multiplex PCR assay. Amplified TCR beta libraries were sequenced as 87-base-pair reads on the Illumina HiSeq System. In the source study's methods: In a later analysis, approximately 74 million unique TCR beta chains were counted across the 500 to 700 repertoires, and roughly 9.9 million of these chains were shared by at least two donors. Raw reads were error-corrected and collapsed into unique sequences with a nearest-neighbor algorithm that merged closely related sequences to remove PCR and sequencing errors. To assign V, D and J gene segments, CDR3 sequences were aligned to IMGT reference sequences. For a sequence to be retained, a match of at least six nucleotides to both a V gene segment and a J gene segment was required. Rearrangements were called productive when the CDR3 lacked stop codons and stayed in frame with V and J; all others were non-productive. CDR3 was defined according to IMGT convention as the region running from the second conserved V-encoded cysteine to the conserved J-encoded phenylalanine. The earlier analysis of about 610 of the donors excluded any sequence lacking an unambiguous match to a single V gene segment. An earlier analysis of over 450 of the donors classified V segments as functional when productive rearrangements were above 56.7% and as segregating when the standard deviation between donors was above 5%. A statistical classification framework was built for diagnosing cytomegalovirus status from the catalog of TCR beta chain sequences. In a later analysis, TCR nucleotide sequences were compared against IMGT/GENE-DB human TR gene sequences so that V and J genes could be assigned. The TCRdist pipeline was used in a later analysis to assign CDR3 sequences and most-parsimonious VDJ recombination scenarios. In a later analysis, every TCR beta chain was defined by the combination of its CDR3 amino acid sequence and its V-gene family, and reads without a unique V-gene family were dropped. In a later analysis, several hundred highly shared, low-generation-probability nucleotide sequences were removed to address suspected cross-contamination and a sequencing artifact. A later analysis calculated a clonal expansion index for each public chain from normalized within-repertoire ranks of inferred template counts. In a later analysis, generation probabilities were computed with a VDJ recombination model fitted to out-of-frame rearrangements, and the resulting probabilities were checked against IGoR. In a later analysis, hypergeometric tests were used to score TCR-TCR, TCR-HLA and TCR-CMV co-occurrence, with a repertoire-size bias correction applied to TCR pairs. False discovery rates were estimated in a later analysis by permuting HLA or CMV assignments 20 times. In a later analysis, co-occurring TCRs were grouped using DBSCAN, with TCRdist sequence similarity added in when clustering inside HLA-allele-positive subsets. Co-occurrence clustering excluded repertoires with fewer than 30,000 or more than 120,000 public chains, plus five with anomalous nucleotide sharing. TCRdb took over this immuneACCESS table, retaining in-frame rearrangements with V and J assigned. Such tables are incomplete; in checked studies, under half of the missing clones stem from an unresolved V gene, and the remainder is unexplained. The V and J calls and the clone size are those of that table, but D and trimming were determined from the DNA. This sample is represented by under 200,000 clones; approximately 80% of them were singletons. The ten largest clones represent approximately 4.1% of the sample.

V gives up 2 bases and J gives up 1 base, and the segment between their germline ends measures 9 bases. For CDR1 and CDR2, the germline V gene lists SGHTA and FQGNSA. Its CDR3 holds 16 amino acids, cysteine through phenylalanine. The retained sequence is limited to the CDR3, 48 bases, with the frame set at the first base. The source material was PBMCs. The sequence derives from a woman aged 45-65 years in good health and CMV-seropositive. This receptor chain uses TRBV7-2 and TRBJ2-6; the D gene remains uncertain. This receptor has the CDR3 CASSLFVTSGANVLTF. The DNA sequence is given as TGTGCCAGCAGCTTATTCGTAACTTCTGGGGCCAACGTCCTGACTTTC.